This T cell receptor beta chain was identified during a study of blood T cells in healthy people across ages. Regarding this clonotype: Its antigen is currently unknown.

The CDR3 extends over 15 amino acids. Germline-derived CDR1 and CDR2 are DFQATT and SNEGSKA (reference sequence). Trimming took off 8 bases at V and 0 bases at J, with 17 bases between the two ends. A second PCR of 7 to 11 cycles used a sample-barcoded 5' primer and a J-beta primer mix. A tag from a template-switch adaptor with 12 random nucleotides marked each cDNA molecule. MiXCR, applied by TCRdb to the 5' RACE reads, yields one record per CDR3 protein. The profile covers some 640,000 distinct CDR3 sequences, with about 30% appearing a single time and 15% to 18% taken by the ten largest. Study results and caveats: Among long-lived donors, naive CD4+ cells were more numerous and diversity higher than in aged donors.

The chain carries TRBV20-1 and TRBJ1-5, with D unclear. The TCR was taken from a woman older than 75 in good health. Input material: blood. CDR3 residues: CSSQPLDSSNQPQHF. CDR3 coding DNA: TGCAGTTCGCAACCTCTTGACTCTAGCAATCAGCCCCAGCATTTT.